This TCR beta chain was found in a study of shared clonotypes between healthy human individuals. At a deep level, the assay was run. The table came from immunoSEQ multiplex PCR; TCRdb's copy has only in-frame clones and leaves some out. The sample contains about 980,000 clones, approximately 80% of which appear only once. CDR1 and CDR2 from the germline V gene are MNHNS and SASEGT. The CDR3 is 12 amino acids. Trimming left V 7 bases short and J 1 base short, with 5 bases between. Material: memory CD4+ T cells sorted from blood. Subset noted: CD45RA-negative fraction. The receptor comes from a man aged 18 to 30 in good health. The V gene is TRBV6-1, the J gene TRBJ1-5; D remains unclear. This chain's CDR3 is CASTKSNQPQHF. The CDR3, as DNA: TGTGCCAGCACCAAGAGCAATCAGCCCCAGCATTTT.